This TCR beta chain was obtained from a study of regulatory dendritic cells for organ transplantation (dated by TCRdb to 2016 to 2017). Concerning the study at large: Before and after allostimulation with regulatory or mature dendritic cells, TCRbeta repertoires were sequenced from sorted naive and memory CD4+ and CD8+ T cells. Study-wide findings and limitations: In both subjects, allostimulation led to expansion of memory CD8+ clones, though the expansion induced by regulatory dendritic cells appeared to be more limited than that induced by mature dendritic cells. Highly diverse repertoires were observed in naive CD4+ and CD8+ T cells, whereas lower diversity was observed in memory cells, and the most oligoclonal repertoires were found in memory CD8+ cells. Only a couple of subjects were sequenced, and considerable between-individual heterogeneity in the alloreactive memory CD8+ T cell pool was noted by the authors. Of the resting subsets, memory CD8+ T cells had the largest number of alloreactive TCR clonotypes.

FACS was used to sort naive T cells as CD45RA+ cells and memory T cells as CD45RO+ CD4+ or CD8+ cells. The T cells used for TCR sequencing were obtained from two healthy control subjects. Sorted T cell subsets that were not stimulated were used as baseline controls for the mixed lymphocyte reactions. The Qiagen DNeasy Blood & Tissue Kit was used for extraction of genomic DNA. Worth noting for this clone: Its antigen is unknown. Per-base quality was not reported, and no clone a single base away is much larger than it.

CDR1 and CDR2, per the germline V gene (reference sequence), are GTSNPN and SVGIG. Including the terminal cysteine and phenylalanine, the CDR3 comprises 15 residues. Just the 45-base CDR3 DNA is kept, in frame starting at base 1. The germline V end is reduced by 0 bases and the J end by 7 bases; junction bases left unmatched: 7. A multiplexed two-step PCR with Vbeta-specific forward primers and Jbeta-specific reverse primers was used to amplify the TCRbeta CDR3 regions. Through the immunoSEQ service, TCRbeta libraries were sequenced on an Illumina instrument. The original methods were these. IMGT annotation was used to assign V, D and J genes, and synthetic CDR3 analogues were used to correct the counts for multiplex PCR bias. In the immunoSEQ Analyzer, repertoire clonality was calculated as one minus normalized Shannon entropy. Fisher's exact test with Benjamini-Hochberg false discovery rate control was used to define clonal expansion, with two-tailed P<0.01. TCRdb carries this immuneACCESS record with in-frame sequences only. Its versions omit some clonotypes, under half of them owing to an unresolved V gene in the studies checked, with the rest unexplained. The DNA gave D and trimming, while V, J and clone size come from that table. The sample table records fewer than 40,000 clones; 85% to 90% of these occur just once. The top ten clones comprise under 0.075% of the sample.

The sequence derives from a human donor in good health. The rearranged chain carries TRBV30 and TRBJ2-2, and 8 bases in between align with TRBD2. Source material: naive CD4+ T cells from blood. Read against the paper, the sample's cell subset or site label means: CD45RA+ naive T cells. The nucleotide sequence reads TGTGCCTGGAGTGTACTCGAGCGGGGGATCGGGGAGCTGTTTTTT. Protein translation: CAWSVLERGIGELFF.